This T cell receptor beta chain appears in the sequencing data of a study of cytomegalovirus exposure and HLA in healthy donors. 13 Jbeta primers and 60 Vbeta primers were used for the PCR. Original processing notes: Some 9.9 million shared chains were among about 80 million unique TCR beta chains counted in a later analysis. TCRdb's table, derived via immunoSEQ multiplex PCR, lists solely in-frame clones and lacks some. V, J and clone size are those of that table, while D and trimming were read from the DNA. Seen here are around 100,000 clones, roughly 85% observed once, and the top ten hold 22%. Note on this clone: The antigen is unknown.

Study-wide findings and caveats: Certain sequence variants were highly shared and formed a cluster, and this cluster was likely a sequencing artifact. Being indistinguishable, some V segments were excluded, TRBV6-2 and TRBV6-3 among them.

This CDR3 is built from 14 residues. Germline assignment: CDR1 SGHDT and CDR2 YYEEEE. Germline trimming cut 3 bases from V and 4 bases from J; bases unmatched to any gene: 3. Sequencing input: PBMCs. This rearrangement joins TRBV5-6 to TRBJ2-3; the match to TRBD1 covers 9 bases. The TCR comes from a man aged 30-40 years in good health and CMV-seropositive. CDR3 sequence: CASSSGQGADTQYF. The CDR3 nucleotides read TGTGCCAGCAGCTCGGGACAGGGCGCAGATACGCAGTATTTT.